These 24 T cell receptor beta chains share one sample of origin, sequenced in a study of blood T cell repertoires in COVID-19 (TCRdb year 2020). Library method: the immunoSEQ multiplex PCR assay. TCRdb's version of the immuneACCESS table is confined to in-frame rearrangements and falls short of the full clone set. An unresolved V gene accounts for under half of the shortfall where checked; the remainder is of unknown origin. In all, the sample holds approximately 180,000 clones, and approximately 87% of those were seen once. The biggest ten clones account for roughly 2.6% of the sample. Input material: peripheral blood. The receptor source for this set is a man aged 40-49 years with active or convalescent COVID-19.

The chain couples TRBV5-1 to TRBJ2-1, with 9 bases fitting TRBD1. The V gene's germline CDR1 is SGHRS and CDR2 YFSETQ. With 5 bases clipped from V and 7 bases from J, the junction kept 4 bases outside the gene matches. The length of the CDR3 is 13 residues. CDR3 in DNA: TGCGCCAGCAGTACAGGGGGCGGGAATGAGCAGTTCTTC. As protein: CASSTGGGNEQFF.

This clone has only a few counts. This chain uses TRBV21-1 with TRBJ1-5; the table's D gene call, TRBD1, was not cross checked with the DNA. TRBV21-1 is deemed a pseudogene. The CDR3 totals 16 residues. The CDR3: CASSKGATLGGQPQHF. DNA for the CDR3: TGTGCCAGCAGCAAAGGGGCAACCCTAGGGGGTCAGCCCCAGCATTTT.

The rearrangement joins TRBV6-5 to TRBJ1-2; D perhaps matches TRBD1 (5 bases). Germline V gene sequence: CDR1 MNHEY, CDR2 SVGAGI. The CDR3 is made up of 13 amino acids. V lost 8 bases, J lost 10 bases, and 20 bases lay in between. For the CDR3, the DNA is TGTGCCAGCGGCACAAGGCAGGGCTTGGCCTACACCTTC. It specifies CASGTRQGLAYTF.

Only one count was recorded for this clone. V usage is TRBV27 and J usage is TRBJ1-4; weak D call: TRBD1 (6 bases). CDR1 and CDR2 from the germline V gene are MNHEY and SMNVEV (reference sequence). This CDR3 spans 13 amino acids. V lost 6 bases and J 8 bases, leaving 13 bases between the germline ends. The chain's CDR3 is CASRHRVTEKLFF. CDR3 DNA sequence: TGTGCCAGCAGGCACAGGGTTACAGAAAAACTGTTTTTT. Variable domain in full (rest from reference TRBV27 and TRBJ1-4): EAQVTQNPRYLITVTGKKLTVTCSQNMNHEYMSWYRQDPGLGLRQIYYSMNVEVTDKGDVPEGYKVSRKEKRNFPLILESPSPNQTSLYFCASRHRVTEKLFFGSGTQLSVL.

The CDR3 sequence is CASSPSGGAQETQYF. CDR3 in DNA: TGTGCCAGCAGCCCTAGCGGGGGGGCCCAAGAGACCCAGTACTTC. The chain joins TRBV3-1 (or the pseudogene TRBV3-2) to TRBJ2-5, with 12 bases that match TRBD2. This CDR3 contains 15 residues. After removal of 4 bases from V and 1 base from J, the junction contained 1 base not matched to a gene. CDR1 and CDR2 (germline): LGHDT, YNNKEL (reference sequence).

The rearrangement links TRBV6-2 or TRBV6-3 to TRBJ1-1; tentative D call: TRBD1 (5 bases). Trimming removed 1 base from V and 5 bases from J, with 11 bases in between. This CDR3 has 14 residues. CDR1 and CDR2 (germline): MNHEY, SVGEGT. The CDR3 is CASSYFESGTEAFF. CDR3 nucleotides: TGTGCCAGCAGTTACTTTGAGTCAGGGACTGAAGCTTTCTTT.

The rearrangement uses TRBV12-5 and TRBJ2-1; 8 nucleotides align to TRBD2. The V gene end was trimmed by 3 bases and the J gene end by 13 bases; junction bases not matched to a gene: 8. The CDR3 covers 13 residues. Germline CDR1 and CDR2: LGHNT and FRNRAP. CDR3 bases: TGTGCTAGTGGTTTACCCGGGGGGGTTTCTCAGTTCTTC. This encodes CASGLPGGVSQFF.

The V gene is TRBV3-1 (or the pseudogene TRBV3-2), the J gene TRBJ1-1; D call uncertain. V was pared by 7 bases and J by 5 bases, with 17 bases between. Per the germline V gene, CDR1 is LGHDT and CDR2 is YNNKEL (reference sequence). The CDR3 has 14 amino acids. This CDR3 reads CASTAKGGWTEAFF. The CDR3 bases are TGTGCCAGCACCGCGAAAGGAGGATGGACTGAAGCTTTCTTT.

The chain links TRBV6-5 to TRBJ1-4; a weak D match, TRBD1 (6 bases). CDR3 length: 15 residues. V gave up 4 bases and J gave up 3 bases, with 12 bases separating them. The germline V gene has CDR1 MNHEY and CDR2 SVGAGI. CDR3 nucleotides: TGTGCCAGCAGTTCGTCAGGGGCGTCTAATGAAAAACTGTTTTTT. This translates into CASSSSGASNEKLFF.

The gene calls are TRBV28 and TRBJ2-5, with D perhaps TRBD2 (8 bases). CDR3 size: 16 residues. Between the trimmed V and J ends, which lost 7 bases and 1 base, there was a span of 19 bases. Germline-derived CDR1 and CDR2 are MDHEN and SYDVKM. CDR3 nucleotides: TGTGCCAGCAACGGGAGGGGCAGGGGGGTCCAAGAGACCCAGTACTTC. Amino acids: CASNGRGRGVQETQYF.

This chain connects TRBV18 to TRBJ1-6; 7 nucleotides match TRBD1. V dropped 2 bases and J dropped 6; count of bases not matched to a gene: 7. The CDR3 has 16 amino acids. The V gene's germline CDR1 is KGHSH and CDR2 LQKENI. CDR3 in amino acids: CASSPTFRDSNSPLHF. CDR3 bases: TGTGCCAGCTCACCAACCTTCCGGGACAGTAATTCACCCCTCCACTTT.

J is TRBJ1-6 and V is TRBV6-5; no firm D call. Germline V CDR1 and CDR2: MNHEY, SVGAGI. The CDR3 consists of 12 residues. Between the trimmed V and J ends, which lost 6 bases and 11 bases, there was a span of 11 bases. The CDR3 spells CASSPAGPPLHF. The CDR3 nucleotides read TGTGCCAGCAGCCCCGCGGGCCCACCCCTCCACTTT.

A single count supports this clone. The CDR3 here is CASSPSAGGPRDTQYF. DNA of the CDR3: TGTGCCAGCTCACCCAGCGCGGGGGGGCCGCGGGATACGCAGTATTTT. The chain couples TRBV18 to TRBJ2-3; TRBD2 matches 9 bases. The CDR3 is 16 residues long. The V segment lost 3 bases and the J segment 6 bases; nucleotides outside the gene matches: 10. CDR1 KGHSH and CDR2 LQKENI come from the germline V gene.

The chain couples TRBV5-1 to TRBJ2-1; the D is unclear. Trimming left V 5 bases short and J 7 bases short, with 10 bases between. The CDR3 is made up of 12 amino acids. CDR1 and CDR2 (germline): SGHRS, YFSETQ. DNA of the CDR3: TGCGCCAGCAGTGACACGGCGAATGAGCAGTTCTTC. Translation: CASSDTANEQFF.

This chain joins TRBV12-3 or TRBV12-4 and TRBJ2-2; D remains unclear. The CDR3 loop spans 11 amino acids. V was shortened by 7 bases and J by 4 bases, with 4 bases between the two germline ends. CDR3 nucleotide sequence: TGTGCCAGCACAATCACCGGGGAGCTGTTTTTT. It is translated as CASTITGELFF.

The genes are TRBV6-5 and TRBJ1-2, with 8 bases aligning to TRBD1. V gave up 5 bases and J gave up 3 bases; unmatched junction bases: 5. The V gene's germline CDR1 is MNHEY and CDR2 SVGAGI. The CDR3 has 14 residues. Written as DNA, the CDR3 is TGTGCCAGCAGTCCCACGGGACAGGACTATGGCTACACCTTC. Translating it yields CASSPTGQDYGYTF.

Regarding this clone: A read error may be the cause here, since a much bigger clone is one base away. Other nucleotide sequences from this sample produce the same CDR3. The V and J genes are TRBV7-3 and TRBJ1-1, with D tentatively TRBD1 (6 bases). Germline V gene sequence: CDR1 SGHTA, CDR2 FQGTGA. Trimming took 5 bases from V and 1 from J, leaving 8 bases between them. The CDR3 totals 13 residues. The CDR3 loop reads CASSEDRNTEAFF. The CDR3 region has the DNA TGTGCCAGCAGCGAGGACAGGAACACTGAAGCTTTCTTT.

The chain links TRBV7-2 to TRBJ2-2; no reliable D call. The CDR3 spans 14 residues. In germline, CDR1 is SGHTA, CDR2 FQGNSA. Trimming removed 5 bases from V and 1 base from J, with 8 bases in between. CDR3 loop: CASSRPRNTGELFF. As DNA, the CDR3 is TGTGCCAGCAGCCGCCCCAGGAACACCGGGGAGCTGTTTTTT.

This rearrangement joins TRBV19 to TRBJ1-5, with D perhaps TRBD1 (6 bases). CDR3 length: 17 residues. The V end lost 10 bases, the J end lost 6 bases, and 28 bases lay between the germline ends. Germline V gene sequence: CDR1 LNHDA, CDR2 SQIVND (reference sequence). CDR3 residues: CATSRHIDGGGSQPQHF. CDR3 in DNA: TGTGCCACCAGCCGACACATCGACGGGGGGGGCTCTCAGCCCCAGCATTTT. Complete variable domain (other parts from reference TRBV19 and TRBJ1-5): DGGITQSPKYLFRKEGQNVTLSCEQNLNHDAMYWYRQDPGQGLRLIYYSQIVNDFQKGDIAEGYSVSREKKESFPLTVTSAQKNPTAFYLCATSRHIDGGGSQPQHFGDGTRLSIL.

V and J are TRBV27 and TRBJ1-5; D is undetermined. There are 17 residues in the CDR3. The V gene lost 0 bases and the J gene lost 2 bases, with 14 bases spanning the gap. The germline gives CDR1 MNHEY, CDR2 SMNVEV (reference sequence). The CDR3 protein is CASSLSMRPGGNQPQHF. The CDR3 DNA is TGTGCCAGCAGTTTATCCATGCGGCCCGGCGGCAATCAGCCCCAGCATTTT.

The gene calls are TRBV7-2 and TRBJ1-6; unclear D gene. The CDR3 is 16 residues long. Germline CDR1 SGHTA, CDR2 FQGNSA. V lost 4 bases and J 4 bases, leaving 14 bases between the germline ends. CDR3 residues: CASSWSADYYNSPLHF. In nucleotides, the CDR3 is TGTGCCAGCAGCTGGAGCGCCGACTATTATAATTCACCCCTCCACTTT.

This chain joins TRBV24-1 and TRBJ1-5, with TRBD1 matching 8 bases. The V gene's germline CDR1 is KGHDR and CDR2 SFDVKD. The junction had 7 bases not matched to a gene; V was cut back by 4 bases and J by 6 bases. This CDR3 has 15 amino acids. The CDR3, as DNA: TGTGCCACCAGTGAATCTACAGGGGGAGGTCAGCCCCAGCATTTT. Its translation is CATSESTGGGQPQHF.

This rearrangement joins TRBV14 to TRBJ1-1, with 8 nucleotides matching TRBD1. Germline V gene lookup returns CDR1 SGHDN and CDR2 FVKESK. V lost 4 bases and J lost 0; bases outside the gene matches: 4. The CDR3 consists of 15 residues. The CDR3 DNA reads TGTGCCAGCAGCCCGCCAGGGGGCCTGAACACTGAAGCTTTCTTT. Translation gives CASSPPGGLNTEAFF.

The V call is TRBV7-9, the J call TRBJ2-7; D may be TRBD1 (5 bases). The germline CDR1 and CDR2 sequences are SEHNR and FQNEAQ (reference sequence). The V gene lost 4 bases and the J gene lost 2 bases, with 9 bases spanning the gap. This CDR3 spans 13 amino acids. The CDR3 DNA reads as TGTGCCAGCAGCTCCAGGGTAGCCTACGAGCAGTACTTC. It specifies CASSSRVAYEQYF.